A selection of T cell receptor beta chains follows, all from one sample in a study of shared clonotypes between healthy human individuals. This table comes from immunoSEQ multiplex PCR, and its TCRdb copy is limited to in-frame clones, with some not included. The table shows about 820,000 clones, with about 92% occurring only once. Input material: naive CD8+ T cells sorted from blood. Receptor source: a man aged 25 to 40 in good health. CDR3s leave out the opening cysteine and the closing phenylalanine or tryptophan. The order of the fields is J gene, clone size, D gene, V gene, CDR3 protein. A D gene is named only where the DNA matches it firmly. Only some rows state a clone size, as once, few, many or a class for expanded clones.

J: TRBJ2-7
size: -
D: -
V: TRBV19
CDR3: ASSIVGGSRYEQY

J: TRBJ2-7
size: -
D: -
V: TRBV29-1
CDR3: SVEDQRAPSSYEQY

J: TRBJ2-7
size: -
D: -
V: TRBV15
CDR3: ATSPYPSNSEQY

J: TRBJ2-7
size: -
D: -
V: TRBV28
CDR3: ASSFGTSNSYEQY

J: TRBJ2-7
size: -
D: -
V: TRBV19
CDR3: ASSIIGGPHYEQY

J: TRBJ1-1
size: -
D: -
V: TRBV11-2
CDR3: ASSLGPALSAF

J: TRBJ2-7
size: -
D: -
V: TRBV5-4
CDR3: ASTLRGTPGPLNEQY

J: TRBJ2-1
size: once
D: -
V: TRBV10-3
CDR3: AGGSPEQF

J: TRBJ2-1
size: -
D: -
V: TRBV4-1
CDR3: ASSRGVFDEQF

J: TRBJ1-1
size: -
D: -
V: TRBV9
CDR3: ASSVVMGPTEAF

J: TRBJ1-4
size: -
D: -
V: TRBV19
CDR3: ASSIDWAENEKLF

J: TRBJ2-7
size: -
D: -
V: TRBV10-1
CDR3: ASSEDRTYEQY

J: TRBJ2-3
size: -
D: -
V: TRBV28
CDR3: ASYRADTDTQY

J: TRBJ1-2
size: -
D: -
V: TRBV5-5
CDR3: ASSAGRTANYGYT

J: TRBJ1-1
size: -
D: -
V: TRBV7-4
CDR3: ASSLSRTAPGTEAF

J: TRBJ2-7
size: -
D: -
V: TRBV11-2
CDR3: ASSLDSSPYYEQY

J: TRBJ2-7
size: -
D: -
V: TRBV6-6
CDR3: ASSYSLSETYEQY

J: TRBJ2-7
size: -
D: -
V: TRBV29-1
CDR3: SVEGLTYEQY

J: TRBJ1-1
size: -
D: TRBD1
V: TRBV15
CDR3: ATSRDGLRGRDTEAF

J: TRBJ2-1
size: -
D: TRBD1
V: TRBV13
CDR3: ASRARDRGQNEQF

J: TRBJ2-7
size: -
D: -
V: TRBV4-3
CDR3: ASSQDVGLAYEQY

J: TRBJ2-1
size: -
D: TRBD2
V: TRBV7-9
CDR3: ASSPESGSSYNEQF

J: TRBJ2-7
size: -
D: TRBD1
V: TRBV11-2
CDR3: ASSRDRPDSYEQY

J: TRBJ2-1
size: -
D: TRBD2
V: TRBV5-8
CDR3: ASSFPGLADSSYNEQF

J: TRBJ2-3
size: -
D: TRBD2
V: TRBV7-9
CDR3: AGTGKAGGGTLDTQY

J: TRBJ2-1
size: -
D: -
V: TRBV6-1
CDR3: ASSDPGQYEQF

J: TRBJ2-7
size: -
D: -
V: TRBV18
CDR3: ASSPGYEQY

J: TRBJ2-3
size: -
D: -
V: TRBV2
CDR3: ASSEGGLSTDTQY

J: TRBJ1-2
size: -
D: -
V: TRBV28
CDR3: ASRGGGRPYGYT

J: TRBJ2-7
size: -
D: TRBD1
V: TRBV19
CDR3: ASSMGTGYVEQY

J: TRBJ1-5
size: -
D: -
V: TRBV28
CDR3: ASSINWPQH

J: TRBJ2-1
size: -
D: -
V: TRBV19
CDR3: ASSRSDGSYNEQF